This T cell receptor beta chain was recorded in a study of blood T cell repertoires in COVID-19. Study details: Whether acute or convalescent, the COVID-19 samples came from the United States, Italy and Spain. Sample material is recorded as cDNA or gDNA derived from T cells, B-cell-depleted T cells, or PBMCs.

Original processing methods: Researchers report that nucleated cell counts were estimated from reference gene primer amplification. Generated by immunoSEQ multiplex PCR, the TCRdb table keeps only in-frame clones and is missing some. The V and J calls and the clone size are those of that table, but D and trimming were determined from the DNA. The sample records some 180,000 clones, around four fifths being singletons. The CDR3 extends over 17 amino acids. The germline V gene has CDR1 KGHSH and CDR2 LQKENI. V was clipped by 0 bases and J by 7 bases; unmatched bases: 11. Material: peripheral blood. The V call is TRBV18, the J call TRBJ1-5; TRBD1 aligns across 8 bases. The origin of this receptor is a woman in her seventies who had recovered from COVID-19. The CDR3 reads CASSPPNPPGGGQPQHF. In nucleotides, the CDR3 is TGTGCCAGCTCACCACCAAACCCGCCAGGGGGCGGCCAGCCCCAGCATTTT.